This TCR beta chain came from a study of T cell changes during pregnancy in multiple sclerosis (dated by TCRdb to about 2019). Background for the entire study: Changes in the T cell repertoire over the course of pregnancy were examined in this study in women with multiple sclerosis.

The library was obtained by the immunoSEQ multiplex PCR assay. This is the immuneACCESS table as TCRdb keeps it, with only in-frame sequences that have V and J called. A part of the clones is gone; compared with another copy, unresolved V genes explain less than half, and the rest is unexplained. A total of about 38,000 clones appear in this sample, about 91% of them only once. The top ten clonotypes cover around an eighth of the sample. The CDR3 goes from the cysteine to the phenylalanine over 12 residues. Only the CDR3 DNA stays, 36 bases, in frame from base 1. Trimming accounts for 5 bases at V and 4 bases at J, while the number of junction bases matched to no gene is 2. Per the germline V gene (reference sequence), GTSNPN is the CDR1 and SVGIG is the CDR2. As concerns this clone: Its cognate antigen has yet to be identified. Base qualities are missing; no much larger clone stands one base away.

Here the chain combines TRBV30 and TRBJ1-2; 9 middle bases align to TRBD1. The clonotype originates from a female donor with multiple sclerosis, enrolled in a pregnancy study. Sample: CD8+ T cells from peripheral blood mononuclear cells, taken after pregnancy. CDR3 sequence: CAWHRGLYGYTF. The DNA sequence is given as TGTGCCTGGCACAGGGGGCTCTATGGCTACACCTTC.